This T cell receptor (beta chain) was observed in a study of blood T cell repertoires in COVID-19. Across the study: The United States, Italy and Spain were the sources of the acute and convalescent COVID-19 samples. T cells, B-cell-depleted T cells, or PBMCs supplied cDNA or gDNA.

Data came from immunoSEQ multiplex PCR; TCRdb stores just in-frame clones and leaves some out. Here the sample spans roughly 180,000 clones, roughly 80% being singletons. This clone was counted once. Participants came from roughly 25 US areas, aged about 18 to 89 years. This TCR derives from a woman in her forties with acute COVID-19. Sequenced material: PBMCs or T cells enriched from blood (not recorded which).

The CDR3 sequence: CASTDSGSTPGEQFF. CDR3 nucleotide sequence: TGCGCCAGCACGGACAGCGGCTCCACGCCCGGTGAGCAGTTCTTC. The chain has TRBV5-1 and TRBJ2-1; maybe TRBD1 (6 bases). V was shortened by 6 bases and J by 9 bases, with 22 bases between the two germline ends. Germline V gene data show CDR1 as SGHRS and CDR2 as YFSETQ. The CDR3 consists of 15 residues.